The next 15 T cell receptor beta chains were all read from a single sample in a study of cytomegalovirus exposure and HLA in healthy donors. The PCR employed 60 Vbeta primers together with 13 Jbeta primers. Sequencing used immunoSEQ multiplex PCR; TCRdb keeps in-frame clones, though not all of them. The profile covers approximately 140,000 clones, with around 84% appearing a single time and 2% to 3% taken by the ten largest. Input material: PBMCs. The receptors derive from a man aged 50 to 59 in good health and CMV-seronegative.

This chain's CDR3 is CASSEDRESTEAFF. CDR3 sequence (DNA): TGTGCCAGCAGTGAGGACAGGGAAAGCACTGAAGCTTTCTTT. This sequence joins TRBV2 and TRBJ1-1; TRBD1 aligns across 8 bases. From germline, CDR1 is SNHLY and CDR2 FYNNEI. The CDR3 has 14 amino acids. Losses at the gene ends were 3 bases for V and 4 bases for J; bases not matched to a gene: 4.

Details on this clone: Mismatch with germline at one junction end may stem from a read error. The CDR3 here is CSSSFGDTEAFF. The CDR3 nucleotides read TGTTCCAGCAGCTTTGGAGACACTGAAGCTTTCTTT. The rearrangement uses TRBV7-9 and TRBJ1-1; D not certain. The length of the CDR3 is 12 residues. CDR1 is SEHNR and CDR2 is FQNEAQ in the germline V gene (reference sequence).

The genes are TRBV7-8 and TRBJ1-4; maybe TRBD1 (6 bases). V shed 1 base and J shed 8 bases, with 20 bases lying between them. The germline V gene has CDR1 SGHVS and CDR2 FQNEAQ. This CDR3 has 17 amino acids. As DNA, the CDR3 is TGTGCCAGCAGCTTAGTGGGGCGGACAGCGGTAGGGGAAAAACTGTTTTTT. Translating gives CASSLVGRTAVGEKLFF.

CDR3 protein: CASGRGTIGDTIYF. The CDR3 DNA reads TGTGCTAGTGGTAGGGGGACAATAGGGGACACCATATATTTT. The chain combines TRBV12-5 with TRBJ1-3, with TRBD1 as a possible D gene (6 bases). V gave up 5 bases and J gave up 8 bases, with 16 bases separating them. Germline CDR1 LGHNT, CDR2 FRNRAP. The CDR3 is 14 amino acids.

The chain carries TRBV7-8 and TRBJ1-2; D not resolved. V was trimmed by 5 bases and J by 4 bases, leaving 17 bases between them. Germline CDR1 reads SGHVS; CDR2 reads FQNEAQ. The CDR3 is made up of 15 amino acids. Here the CDR3 reads CASSLPPGVTYGYTF. CDR3 in DNA: TGTGCCAGCAGCCTACCGCCGGGAGTAACCTATGGCTACACCTTC.

This clone has more than one count but fewer than ten. The gene calls are TRBV5-6 and TRBJ1-4; 8 nucleotides align to TRBD1. The CDR3 extends over 15 amino acids. CDR1 is SGHDT, CDR2 YYEEEE, per germline. Trimming took 0 bases from V and 7 from J; bases not matched to a gene: 5. This chain's CDR3 is CASSLVAGGSEKLFF. DNA of the CDR3: TGTGCCAGCAGCTTGGTAGCAGGGGGCTCTGAAAAACTGTTTTTT.

In its sample, this clone was seen once. J is TRBJ1-1 and V is TRBV4-1; TRBD1 agrees at 8 bases. This CDR3 contains 15 residues. Trimming removed 1 base from V and 1 base from J; junction bases left unmatched: 2. CDR1 and CDR2 from the germline V gene are MGHRA and YSYEKL. This CDR3 is CASSQVGTGNTEAFF. The CDR3 nucleotides read TGCGCCAGCAGCCAAGTCGGGACAGGGAACACTGAAGCTTTCTTT.

Of note for this clone: One end of the junction fails to match germline, which may point to a read error. Additional DNA sequences in this sample encode the identical CDR3. The rearrangement uses TRBV25-1 and TRBJ1-6; tentatively, D is TRBD1 (6 bases). The CDR3 sequence is 17 residues long. From germline, CDR1 is MGHDK and CDR2 SYGVNS. The CDR3, as DNA: TGTGCCAGCAAGTCGGACAGCTCGAGCTCCTATAATTCCCCCCTCCACTTT. Amino acid sequence: CASKSDSSSSYNSPLHF.

The chain combines TRBV14 with TRBJ2-7; 7 nucleotides agree with TRBD1. The junction had 5 bases not matched to a gene; V was cut back by 1 base and J by 2 bases. In germline, CDR1 is SGHDN, CDR2 FVKESK. The CDR3 loop spans 15 amino acids. The CDR3 DNA is TGTGCCAGCAGCCAAGGGACAGGCCCTGCCTACGAGCAGTACTTC. This sequence encodes CASSQGTGPAYEQYF.

This clone is medium-sized by share. This chain links TRBV6-1 with TRBJ1-2; 12 positions match TRBD1. The CDR3 is made up of 14 amino acids. V shed 5 bases and J 7 bases; nucleotides not matched to a gene: 5. The germline CDR1 and CDR2 sequences are MNHNS and SASEGT. CDR3 DNA sequence: TGTGCCAGCAGTCCCGGGACAGGGGGCGTTGGCTACACCTTC. It specifies CASSPGTGGVGYTF.

The V call is TRBV5-1, the J call TRBJ2-2; weak D call: TRBD2 (6 bases). The V gene lost 3 bases and the J gene lost 0 bases, with 18 bases spanning the gap. This CDR3 has 18 residues. Germline CDR1 and CDR2: SGHRS and YFSETQ. CDR3 amino acids: CASSSHPRAGTNTGELFF. The CDR3 DNA reads as TGCGCCAGCAGCTCTCACCCACGGGCGGGGACGAACACCGGGGAGCTGTTTTTT. Complete variable domain (other parts from reference TRBV5-1 and TRBJ2-2): KAGVTQTPRYLIKTRGQQVTLSCSPISGHRSVSWYQQTPGQGLQFLFEYFSETQRNKGNFPGRFSGRQFSNSRSEMNVSTLELGDSALYLCASSSHPRAGTNTGELFFGEGSRLTVL.

The chain has TRBV5-4 and TRBJ2-3; D is perhaps TRBD2 (5 bases). The CDR3 contains 15 residues. V lost 2 bases, J lost 3 bases, and 13 bases lay in between. The germline gives CDR1 SGHNT, CDR2 YYREEE (reference sequence). The CDR3 reads CASSFSGSRTDTQYF. Written as DNA, the CDR3 is TGTGCCAGCAGCTTCTCGGGATCACGTACAGATACGCAGTATTTT.

The chain uses TRBV27 and TRBJ1-2; TRBD1 might be the D (5 bases). Germline-derived CDR1 and CDR2 are MNHEY and SMNVEV (reference sequence). The length of the CDR3 is 13 residues. With 3 bases removed from V and 10 bases from J, the gap between germline ends came to 15 bases. The DNA for the CDR3 is TGTGCCAGCAGTTTTTCGCCAGGGCAGGACTACACCTTC. Translation gives CASSFSPGQDYTF.

The J gene is TRBJ1-6, the V gene TRBV14; no clear D. Germline loops: CDR1 SGHDN, CDR2 FVKESK. The CDR3 is 16 residues long. Trimming removed 3 bases at V and 10 bases at J, with 19 bases between. The CDR3 spells CASSHDDLGEASPLHF. In DNA, the CDR3 is TGTGCCAGCAGCCATGACGACTTGGGTGAAGCATCACCCCTCCACTTT.

In regard to this clone: Distinct nucleotide sequences in the sample also encode this CDR3. The chain carries TRBV9 and TRBJ2-7; 8 positions agree with TRBD1. The germline V gene encodes CDR1 SGDLS and CDR2 YYNGEE. J gave up 2 bases and V 0 bases, and 1 base lay outside the gene matches. This CDR3 is built from 14 residues. This chain's CDR3 is CASSVGTGTYEQYF. The CDR3 DNA follows: TGTGCCAGCAGCGTAGGGACAGGGACCTACGAGCAGTACTTC. Drawing the rest from reference TRBV9 and TRBJ2-7, the complete variable domain is DSGVTQTPKHLITATGQRVTLRCSPRSGDLSVYWYQQSLDQGLQFLIQYYNGEERAKGNILERFSAQQFPDLHSELNLSSLELGDSALYFCASSVGTGTYEQYFGPGTRLTVT.